These 11 T cell receptor beta chains originate from one sample sequenced in a study of blood T cell repertoires in COVID-19. Clones were sequenced by immunoSEQ multiplex PCR, and TCRdb holds only the in-frame ones, with some missing. The sample contains about 190,000 clones, roughly 80% of which appear only once. Specimen: peripheral blood. The origin of the receptors is a man aged 45-65 years who had recovered from COVID-19.

The genes are TRBV7-9 and TRBJ2-3; TRBD2 might be the D (6 bases). CDR1 and CDR2 from the germline V gene are SEHNR and FQNEAQ (reference sequence). Deletions cut 4 bases from V and 6 bases from J, with 20 bases between. The CDR3 consists of 16 residues. Here the CDR3 reads CASSSTGTPVGDTQYF. CDR3 DNA: TGTGCCAGCAGCTCGACCGGGACTCCGGTAGGGGATACGCAGTATTTT.

This clone was recorded a few times. The chain employs TRBV6-1 and TRBJ2-7; TRBD2 matches at 9 bases. There are 15 residues in the CDR3. V shed 3 bases and J 9 bases; nucleotides not matched to a gene: 12. Germline assignment: CDR1 MNHNS and CDR2 SASEGT. CDR3 residues: CASSELAGGWIWQYF. The CDR3 coding sequence is TGTGCCAGCAGTGAGTTGGCGGGAGGGTGGATTTGGCAGTACTTC.

The rearrangement links TRBV19 to TRBJ2-7; D possibly corresponds to TRBD2 (6 bases). In germline, CDR1 is LNHDA, CDR2 SQIVND (reference sequence). The CDR3 is 13 residues long. V dropped 3 bases and J dropped 3 bases, with 9 bases sitting between them. The CDR3: CASSIGGRYEQYF. CDR3 nucleotide sequence: TGTGCCAGTAGTATTGGAGGGCGCTACGAGCAGTACTTC.

The J gene is TRBJ1-4, the V gene TRBV15; TRBD1 matches at 7 bases. Germline values: CDR1 LNHNV, CDR2 YYDKDF (reference sequence). The CDR3 consists of 15 residues. The V segment lost 1 base and the J segment 7 bases; nucleotides outside the gene matches: 6. As DNA, the CDR3 is TGTGCCACCAGCAGAGCGGCAGGGGGAGGTGAAAAACTGTTTTTT. Its protein is CATSRAAGGGEKLFF.

This chain links TRBV27 with TRBJ1-6; TRBD1 aligns across 8 bases. Germline trimming cut 4 bases from V and 7 bases from J; bases unmatched to any gene: 3. Looked up from germline, CDR1 is MNHEY and CDR2 is SMNVEV (reference sequence). This CDR3 comprises 14 residues. The CDR3 coding sequence is TGTGCCAGCAGTTCTCAGGGGGCCAATTCACCCCTCCACTTT. Protein sequence: CASSSQGANSPLHF.

V usage is TRBV29-1 and J usage is TRBJ2-7; 8 bases map to TRBD2. The CDR3 runs to 14 residues. Germline V gene sequence: CDR1 SQVTM, CDR2 ANQGSEA. V shed 3 bases, J shed 5 bases, and the junction held 9 bases outside the gene matches. The CDR3 bases are TGCAGCGTTGATTTGGCGGGAGGAGGAAACGAGCAGTACTTC. Translating gives CSVDLAGGGNEQYF.

The chain combines TRBV11-3 with TRBJ2-7; maybe TRBD1 (5 bases). The CDR3 is 15 amino acids. Germline V gives CDR1 SGHNT, CDR2 YENEEA. The ends were cut back, 2 bases at V and 2 bases at J, with 13 bases in the middle. CDR3: CASSLRSDSAYEQYF. Written as DNA, the CDR3 is TGTGCCAGCAGCTTACGCTCCGACAGCGCCTACGAGCAGTACTTC.

This clone has more than one count but fewer than ten. CDR3 sequence: CASSLTVAYEQYF. The CDR3 DNA reads as TGCGCCAGCAGCCTGACAGTGGCCTACGAGCAGTACTTC. The chain uses TRBV4-1 and TRBJ2-7, with D possibly TRBD1 on 5 matching bases. There are 13 residues in the CDR3. Germline CDR1 reads MGHRA; CDR2 reads YSYEKL. V was pared by 4 bases and J by 2 bases, with 9 bases between.

This clone turned up a few times. CDR3 coding DNA: TGCGCCAGCAGCTTCGGGCAGTCGGGGAATGAAAAACTGTTTTTT. Translation gives CASSFGQSGNEKLFF. This chain uses TRBV5-1 with TRBJ1-4; D unresolved. Germline assignment: CDR1 SGHRS and CDR2 YFSETQ. V was pared by 2 bases and J by 5 bases, with 13 bases between. The CDR3 covers 15 residues.

The rearrangement uses TRBV6-1 and TRBJ2-7; the match to TRBD1 covers 9 bases. This CDR3 spans 16 amino acids. Germline CDR1 reads MNHNS; CDR2 reads SASEGT. V gave up 4 bases and J gave up 5 bases; unmatched junction bases: 12. The DNA of the CDR3 is TGTGCCAGCAGTGTCGGTACCGGGACAGGGTCCAACGAGCAGTACTTC. It specifies CASSVGTGTGSNEQYF.

This chain connects TRBV28 to TRBJ1-5, with 7 bases matching TRBD1. Germline values: CDR1 MDHEN, CDR2 SYDVKM. This CDR3 is 15 amino acids long. The junction had 11 bases not matched to a gene; V was cut back by 5 bases and J by 7 bases. CDR3 bases: TGTGCCAGCAGTCCAGCGACAGGGTCGGAGCAGCCCCAGCATTTT. Translated: CASSPATGSEQPQHF.